This T cell receptor beta chain derives from a study of glioma-infiltrating T cells after dendritic cell vaccination. About the research overall: Patients had newly diagnosed or recurrent glioblastoma and received dendritic cell vaccines.

Input was roughly 2.2 ug genomic DNA, or all available if less. Primers: 60 V beta forward and 13 J beta reverse. Sequencing was performed with immunoSEQ multiplex PCR; in TCRdb, only in-frame clones are kept and a portion is missing. The sample consists of roughly 56,000 clones, more than 75% of them appearing once. Broader study findings: Higher TCR clonality did not directly relate to longer survival.

Time point reported: after dendritic cell vaccination, including at tumor progression/relapse. On this clone: Its antigen is undetermined.

This CDR3 has 17 amino acids. Losses at the gene ends were 4 bases for V and 0 bases for J; bases not matched to a gene: 10. CDR1 is SGHDN and CDR2 is FVKESK in the germline V gene. The sequence derives from a human donor with glioblastoma. This chain links TRBV14 with TRBJ1-1; 8 positions match TRBD1. This specimen was blood, taken after dendritic cell vaccination. CDR3: CASSPRTGLRMNTEAFF. Here the CDR3 DNA reads TGTGCCAGCAGCCCGCGGACAGGGTTGAGGATGAACACTGAAGCTTTCTTT.